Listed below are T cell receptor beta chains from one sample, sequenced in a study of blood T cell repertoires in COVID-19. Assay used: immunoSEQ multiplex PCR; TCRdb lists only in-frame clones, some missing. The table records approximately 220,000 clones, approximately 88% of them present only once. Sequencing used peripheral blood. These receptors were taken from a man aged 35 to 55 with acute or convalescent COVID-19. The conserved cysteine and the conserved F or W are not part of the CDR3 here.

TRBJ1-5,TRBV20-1,SASRTGQGAEQPQH
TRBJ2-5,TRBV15,ATSRDETAQETQY
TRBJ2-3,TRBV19,ATSDSRDTQY
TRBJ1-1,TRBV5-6,ASSLWGTGNTEAF
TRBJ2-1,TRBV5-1,ASGTSGSANEQF
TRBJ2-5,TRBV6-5,ASSRTSGRETQY
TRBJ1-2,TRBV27,ASSPDRYLDGYT
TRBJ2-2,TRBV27,ASSFSTGTGTGELF
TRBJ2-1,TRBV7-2,ASSLAGQDEQF
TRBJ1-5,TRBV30,AWGQEDFQPQH
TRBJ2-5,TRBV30,AWGPRAGETQY
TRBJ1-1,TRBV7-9,ASSLESGSSEAF
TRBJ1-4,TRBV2,ASSGTGGEKLF
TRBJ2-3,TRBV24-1,ATSDGQGDRTSTDTQY
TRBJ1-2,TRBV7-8,ASSLAESRGGRYT
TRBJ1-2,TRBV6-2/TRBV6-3,ASSYGTVYGYT
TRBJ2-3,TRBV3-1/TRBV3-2,ASSPSLTQPGQVEDTQY
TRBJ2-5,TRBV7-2,ASSPWTGGGETQY
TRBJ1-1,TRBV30,AWSTQRNTEAF
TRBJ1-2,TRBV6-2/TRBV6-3,ASSDGGDRGYGYT
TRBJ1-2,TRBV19,ASSISEGVGGYT
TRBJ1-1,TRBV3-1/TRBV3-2,ASSQGGNRGAPEAF
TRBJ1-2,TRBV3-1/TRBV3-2,ASSQTPTGYGYT
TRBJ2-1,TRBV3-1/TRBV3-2,ASSQGVYNEQF
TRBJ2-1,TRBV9,ASSVDWGLGRPGRDEQF
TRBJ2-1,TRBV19,ASSHRDSRQF
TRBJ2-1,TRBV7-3,ASSLLISPSAEQF
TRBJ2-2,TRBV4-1,ASSQELRRSYTGELF
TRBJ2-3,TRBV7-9,ASSRDADTQY